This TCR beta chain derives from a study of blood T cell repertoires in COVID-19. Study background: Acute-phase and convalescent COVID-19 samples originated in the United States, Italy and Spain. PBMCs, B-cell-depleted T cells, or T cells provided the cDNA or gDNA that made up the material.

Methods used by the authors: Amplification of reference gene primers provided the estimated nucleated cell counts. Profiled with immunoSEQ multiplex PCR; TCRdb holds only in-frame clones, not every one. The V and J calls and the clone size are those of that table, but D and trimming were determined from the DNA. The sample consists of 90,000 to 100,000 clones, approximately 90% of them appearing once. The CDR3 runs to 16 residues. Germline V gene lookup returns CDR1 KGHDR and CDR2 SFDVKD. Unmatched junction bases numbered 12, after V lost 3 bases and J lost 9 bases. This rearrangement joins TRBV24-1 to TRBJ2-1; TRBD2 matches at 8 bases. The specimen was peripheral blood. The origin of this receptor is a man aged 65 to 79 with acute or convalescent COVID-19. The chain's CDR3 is CATSDDSGTRGSEQFF. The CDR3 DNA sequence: TGTGCCACCAGTGATGACTCCGGGACTAGAGGATCTGAGCAGTTCTTC.